This T cell receptor beta chain derives from a study of T cells in Graves' hyperthyroidism and ophthalmopathy. Fresh peripheral blood, approximately 10 ml, was the source of the PBMCs. The V and J ends lost 4 bases and 5 bases, in that order; junction bases with no gene match: 2. The CDR3 totals 14 residues. Germline-derived CDR1 and CDR2 are SGHRS and YFSETQ. This clonotype was detected ten times or more. Amplification of TCR beta CDR3 regions was performed using RNA transcripts as template. The study used the HTBI primer set for a first-round RT-PCR of the TCR CDR3. TCRdb itself ran the multiplex PCR reads through MiXCR, one entry per CDR3 protein. The data hold 340,000 or so distinct CDR3 sequences, with 18% observed a single time.

The origin of this receptor is a woman aged 45-65 years with Graves' hyperthyroidism. Sequences were obtained from blood. The chain has TRBV5-1 and TRBJ2-7; 14 nucleotides agree with TRBD2. The chain's CDR3 is CASSVGLAGDEQYF. The CDR3 DNA reads TGCGCCAGCAGCGTGGGACTAGCGGGAGACGAGCAGTACTTC.